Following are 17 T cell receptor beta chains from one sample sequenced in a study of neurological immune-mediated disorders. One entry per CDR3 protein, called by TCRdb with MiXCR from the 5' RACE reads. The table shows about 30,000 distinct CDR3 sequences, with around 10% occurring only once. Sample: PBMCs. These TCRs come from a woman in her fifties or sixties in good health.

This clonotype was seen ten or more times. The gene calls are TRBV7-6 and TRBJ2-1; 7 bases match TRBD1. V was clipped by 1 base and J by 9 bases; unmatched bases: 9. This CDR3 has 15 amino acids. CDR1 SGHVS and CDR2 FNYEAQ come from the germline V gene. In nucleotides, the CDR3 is TGTGCCAGCAGCTTAGGCAGGGGGAGTTTGGGTGAGCAGTTCTTC. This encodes CASSLGRGSLGEQFF.

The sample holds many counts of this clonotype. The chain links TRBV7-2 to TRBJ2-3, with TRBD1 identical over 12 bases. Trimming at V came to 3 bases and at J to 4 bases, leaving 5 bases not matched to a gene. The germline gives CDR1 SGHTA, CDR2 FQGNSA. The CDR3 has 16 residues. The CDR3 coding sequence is TGTGCCAGCAGCTTGACCGGGACAGGGGGCGCAGATACGCAGTATTTT. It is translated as CASSLTGTGGADTQYF.

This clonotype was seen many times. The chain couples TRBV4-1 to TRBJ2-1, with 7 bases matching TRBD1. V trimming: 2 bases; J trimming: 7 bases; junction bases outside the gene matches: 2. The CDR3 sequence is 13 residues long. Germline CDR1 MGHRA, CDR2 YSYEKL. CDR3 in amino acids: CASSQLQGNEQFF. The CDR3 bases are TGCGCCAGCAGCCAACTACAGGGGAATGAGCAGTTCTTC.

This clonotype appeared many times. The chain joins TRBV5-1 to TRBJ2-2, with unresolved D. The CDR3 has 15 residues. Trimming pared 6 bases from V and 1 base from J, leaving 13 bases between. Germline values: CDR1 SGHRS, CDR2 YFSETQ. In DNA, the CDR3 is TGCGCCAGCACCGTAAGGTCTGGGAACACCGGGGAGCTGTTTTTT. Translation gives CASTVRSGNTGELFF.

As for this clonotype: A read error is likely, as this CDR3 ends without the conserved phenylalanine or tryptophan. CDR3 coding DNA: TGCGCCAGCAGCACCTCGACAGGGTCTAGTCAACCCCAGCATTCT. It yields the protein CASSTSTGSSQPQHS. The gene calls are TRBV4-1 and TRBJ1-5; 7 nucleotides match TRBD1. The junction had 14 bases not matched to a gene; V was cut back by 5 bases and J by 10 bases. CDR1 is MGHRA and CDR2 is YSYEKL in the germline V gene. This CDR3 spans 15 amino acids.

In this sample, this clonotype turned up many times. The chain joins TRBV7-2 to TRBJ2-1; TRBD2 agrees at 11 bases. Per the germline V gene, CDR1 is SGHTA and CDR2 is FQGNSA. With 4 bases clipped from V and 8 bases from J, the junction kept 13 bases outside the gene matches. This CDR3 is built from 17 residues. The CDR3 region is CASSSTLAGALRDEQFF. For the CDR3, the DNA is TGTGCCAGCAGCTCCACACTAGCGGGGGCCCTGCGGGATGAGCAGTTCTTC.

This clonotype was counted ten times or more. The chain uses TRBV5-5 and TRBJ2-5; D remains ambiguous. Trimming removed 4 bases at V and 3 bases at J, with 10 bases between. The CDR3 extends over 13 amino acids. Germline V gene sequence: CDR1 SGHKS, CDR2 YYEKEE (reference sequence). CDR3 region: CASSPLSEETQYF. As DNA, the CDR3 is TGTGCCAGCAGCCCCCTGAGCGAAGAGACCCAGTACTTC.

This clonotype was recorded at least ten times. The CDR3 DNA follows: TGTGCCAGCAGTTACTCGGGCAGTCGCAATGAGCAGTTCTTC. Its protein product is CASSYSGSRNEQFF. The chain couples TRBV6-2 or TRBV6-3 to TRBJ2-1; D is unclear. Trimming took off 0 bases at V and 6 bases at J, with 9 bases between the two ends. The germline V gene has CDR1 MNHEY and CDR2 SVGEGT. CDR3 length equals 14 residues.

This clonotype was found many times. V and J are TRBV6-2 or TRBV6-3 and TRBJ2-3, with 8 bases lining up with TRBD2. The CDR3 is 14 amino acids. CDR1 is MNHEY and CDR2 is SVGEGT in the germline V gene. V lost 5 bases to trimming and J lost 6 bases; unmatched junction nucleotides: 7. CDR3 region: CASSSGGGGDTQYF. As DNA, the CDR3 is TGTGCCAGCAGTAGCGGGGGAGGAGGGGATACGCAGTATTTT.

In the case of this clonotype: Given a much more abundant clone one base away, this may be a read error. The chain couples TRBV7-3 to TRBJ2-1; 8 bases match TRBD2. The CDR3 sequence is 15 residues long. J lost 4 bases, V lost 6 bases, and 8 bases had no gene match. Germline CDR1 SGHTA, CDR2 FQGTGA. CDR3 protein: CASRPQRGKYNEQFF. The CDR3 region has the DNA TGTGCCAGCAGACCTCAGCGGGGGAAGTACAATGAGCAGTTCTTC.

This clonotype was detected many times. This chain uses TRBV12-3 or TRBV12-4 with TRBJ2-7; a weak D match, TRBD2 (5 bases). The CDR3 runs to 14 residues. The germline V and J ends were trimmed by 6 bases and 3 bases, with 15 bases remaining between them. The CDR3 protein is CASSLARAHYEQYF. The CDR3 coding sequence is TGTGCCAGCAGCCTAGCCCGGGCCCACTACGAGCAGTACTTC.

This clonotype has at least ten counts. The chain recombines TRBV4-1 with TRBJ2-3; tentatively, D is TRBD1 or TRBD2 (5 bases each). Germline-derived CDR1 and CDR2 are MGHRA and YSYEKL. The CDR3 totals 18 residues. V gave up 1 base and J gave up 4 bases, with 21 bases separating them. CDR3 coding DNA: TGCGCCAGCAGCCAAGTGGGGACCCCCGGGGATCTTGCAGATACGCAGTATTTT. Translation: CASSQVGTPGDLADTQYF.

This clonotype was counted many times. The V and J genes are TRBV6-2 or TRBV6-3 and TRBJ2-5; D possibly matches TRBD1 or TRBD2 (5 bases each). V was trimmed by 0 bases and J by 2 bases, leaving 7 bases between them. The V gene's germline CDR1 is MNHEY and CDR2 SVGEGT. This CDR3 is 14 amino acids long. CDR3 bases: TGTGCCAGCAGTTACTCGGGGGTACAAGAGACCCAGTACTTC. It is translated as CASSYSGVQETQYF.

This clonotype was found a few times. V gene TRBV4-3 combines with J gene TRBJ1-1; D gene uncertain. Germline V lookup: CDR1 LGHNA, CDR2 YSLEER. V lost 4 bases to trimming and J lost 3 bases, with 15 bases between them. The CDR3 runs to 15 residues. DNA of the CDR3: TGCGCCAGCAGCCCACAAAGGCTTCGGGACACTGAAGCTTTCTTT. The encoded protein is CASSPQRLRDTEAFF.

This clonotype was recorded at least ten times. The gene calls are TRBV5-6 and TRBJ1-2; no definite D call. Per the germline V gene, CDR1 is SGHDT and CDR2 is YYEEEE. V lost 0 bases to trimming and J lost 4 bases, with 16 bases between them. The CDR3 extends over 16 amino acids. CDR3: CASSLVGDSQSYGYTF. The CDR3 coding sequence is TGTGCCAGCAGCTTGGTCGGGGATTCCCAAAGCTATGGCTACACCTTC.

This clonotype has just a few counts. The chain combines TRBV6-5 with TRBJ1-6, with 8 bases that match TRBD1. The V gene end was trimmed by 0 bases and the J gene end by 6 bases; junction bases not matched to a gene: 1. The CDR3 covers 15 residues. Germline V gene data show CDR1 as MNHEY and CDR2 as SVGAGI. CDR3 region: CASSYSTGVNSPLHF. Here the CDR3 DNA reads TGTGCCAGCAGTTACTCGACAGGGGTTAATTCACCCCTCCACTTT.

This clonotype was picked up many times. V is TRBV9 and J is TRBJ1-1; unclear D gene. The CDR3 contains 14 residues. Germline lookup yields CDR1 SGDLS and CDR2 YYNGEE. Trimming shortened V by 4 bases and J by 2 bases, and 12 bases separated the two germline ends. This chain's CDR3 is CASSPTRINTEAFF. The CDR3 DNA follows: TGTGCCAGCAGCCCCACACGGATTAACACTGAAGCTTTCTTT.